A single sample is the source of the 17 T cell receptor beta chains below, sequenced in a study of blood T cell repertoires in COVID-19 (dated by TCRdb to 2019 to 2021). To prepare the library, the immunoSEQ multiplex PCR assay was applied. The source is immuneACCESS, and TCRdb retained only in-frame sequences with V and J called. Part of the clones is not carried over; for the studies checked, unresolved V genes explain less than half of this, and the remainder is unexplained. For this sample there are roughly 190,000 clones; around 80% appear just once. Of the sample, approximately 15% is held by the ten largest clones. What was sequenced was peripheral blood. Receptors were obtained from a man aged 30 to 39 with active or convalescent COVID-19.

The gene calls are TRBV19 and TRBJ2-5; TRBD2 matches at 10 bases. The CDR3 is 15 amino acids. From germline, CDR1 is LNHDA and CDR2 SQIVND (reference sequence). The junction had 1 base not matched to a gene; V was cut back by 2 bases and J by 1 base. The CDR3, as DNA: TGTGCCAGTAGTATACTAGCGGGAGCCCAAGAGACCCAGTACTTC. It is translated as CASSILAGAQETQYF.

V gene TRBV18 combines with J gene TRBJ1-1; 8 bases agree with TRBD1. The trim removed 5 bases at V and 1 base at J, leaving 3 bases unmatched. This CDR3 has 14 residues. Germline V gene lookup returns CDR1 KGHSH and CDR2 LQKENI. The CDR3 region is CASSKTGENTEAFF. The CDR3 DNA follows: TGTGCCAGCTCAAAGACAGGGGAGAACACTGAAGCTTTCTTT.

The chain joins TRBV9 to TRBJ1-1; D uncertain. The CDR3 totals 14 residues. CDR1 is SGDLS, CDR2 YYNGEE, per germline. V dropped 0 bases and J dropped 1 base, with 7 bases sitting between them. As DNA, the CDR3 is TGTGCCAGCAGCGTAGTGCACAGGAACACTGAAGCTTTCTTT. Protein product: CASSVVHRNTEAFF. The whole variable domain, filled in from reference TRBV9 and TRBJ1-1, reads DSGVTQTPKHLITATGQRVTLRCSPRSGDLSVYWYQQSLDQGLQFLIQYYNGEERAKGNILERFSAQQFPDLHSELNLSSLELGDSALYFCASSVVHRNTEAFFGQGTRLTVV.

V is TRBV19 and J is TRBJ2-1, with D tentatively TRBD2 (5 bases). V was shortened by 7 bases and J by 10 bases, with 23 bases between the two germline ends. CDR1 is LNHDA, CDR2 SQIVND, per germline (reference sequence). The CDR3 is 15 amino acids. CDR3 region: CASTDGQALAWEQFF. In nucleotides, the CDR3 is TGTGCCAGTACCGATGGCCAGGCGCTAGCTTGGGAGCAGTTCTTC.

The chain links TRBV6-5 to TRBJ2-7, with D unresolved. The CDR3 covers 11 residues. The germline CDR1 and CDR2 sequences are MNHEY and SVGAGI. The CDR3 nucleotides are TGTGCAAAAAGAGGCCACTACGAGCAGTACTTC. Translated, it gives CAKRGHYEQYF.

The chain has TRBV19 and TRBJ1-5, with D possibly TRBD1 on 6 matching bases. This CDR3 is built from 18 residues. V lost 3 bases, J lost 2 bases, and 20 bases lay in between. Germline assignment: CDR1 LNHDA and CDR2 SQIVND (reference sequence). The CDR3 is CASSMGRGPGQRNQPQHF. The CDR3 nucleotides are TGTGCCAGTAGTATGGGAAGGGGCCCGGGACAACGCAATCAGCCCCAGCATTTT.

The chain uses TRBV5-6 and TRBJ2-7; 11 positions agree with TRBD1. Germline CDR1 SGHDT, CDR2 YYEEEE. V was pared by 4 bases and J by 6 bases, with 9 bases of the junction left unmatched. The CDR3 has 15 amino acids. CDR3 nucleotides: TGTGCCAGCAGCGAGGAGGGGACAGGGGGAATCGAGCAGTACGTC. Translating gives CASSEEGTGGIEQYV.

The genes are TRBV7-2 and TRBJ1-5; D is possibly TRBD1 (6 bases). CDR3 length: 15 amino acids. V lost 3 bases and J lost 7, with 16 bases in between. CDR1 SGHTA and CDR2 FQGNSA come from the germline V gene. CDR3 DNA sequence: TGTGCCAGCAGCTTGGGGGGGTGGGGGCTCCAGCCCCAGCATTTT. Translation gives CASSLGGWGLQPQHF.

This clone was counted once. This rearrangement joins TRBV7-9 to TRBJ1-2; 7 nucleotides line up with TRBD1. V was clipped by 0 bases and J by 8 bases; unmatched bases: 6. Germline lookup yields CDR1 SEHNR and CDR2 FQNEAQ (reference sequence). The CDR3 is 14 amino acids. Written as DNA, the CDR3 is TGTGCCAGCAGCTTAGCTTTCCTGGGACAGGGCTACACCTTC. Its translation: CASSLAFLGQGYTF. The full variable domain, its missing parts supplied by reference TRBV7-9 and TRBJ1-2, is DTGVSQNPRHKITKRGQNVTFRCDPISEHNRLYWYRQTLGQGPEFLTYFQNEAQLEKSRLLSDRFSAERPKGSFSTLEIQRTEQGDSAMYLCASSLAFLGQGYTFGSGTRLTVV.

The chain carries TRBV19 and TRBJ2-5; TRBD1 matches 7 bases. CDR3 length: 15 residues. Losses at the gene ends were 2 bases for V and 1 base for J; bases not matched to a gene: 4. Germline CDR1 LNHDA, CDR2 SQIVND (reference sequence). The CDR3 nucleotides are TGTGCCAGTAGTATACGGGACAGCTCCCAAGAGACCCAGTACTTC. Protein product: CASSIRDSSQETQYF.

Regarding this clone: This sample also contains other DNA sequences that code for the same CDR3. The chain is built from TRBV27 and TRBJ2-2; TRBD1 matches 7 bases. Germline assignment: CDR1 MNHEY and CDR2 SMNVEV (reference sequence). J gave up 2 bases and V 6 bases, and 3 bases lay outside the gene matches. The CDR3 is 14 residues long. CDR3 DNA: TGTGCCAGCAGGAGAGGGGGCAACACCGGGGAGCTGTTTTTT. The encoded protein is CASRRGGNTGELFF.

The CDR3 DNA reads as TGTGCCTGGGGATCGGGTGAAAAACTGTTTTTT. Translation gives CAWGSGEKLFF. The genes are TRBV30 and TRBJ1-4; D gene uncertain. Trimming pared 5 bases from V and 7 bases from J, leaving 8 bases between. CDR1 and CDR2 (germline): GTSNPN, SVGIG (reference sequence). CDR3 length: 11 residues.

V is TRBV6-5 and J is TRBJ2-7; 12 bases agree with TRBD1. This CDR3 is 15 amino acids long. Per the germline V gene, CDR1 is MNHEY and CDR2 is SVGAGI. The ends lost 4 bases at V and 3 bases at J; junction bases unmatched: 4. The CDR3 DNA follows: TGTGCCAGCAGTTCGGGACAGGGGGCGAACTACGAGCAGTACGTC. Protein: CASSSGQGANYEQYV.

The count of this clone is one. In nucleotides, the CDR3 is TGCGCCAGCAGCCCCACCGCGGGGACGGCCGGGGAGCTGTTTTTT. Its translation is CASSPTAGTAGELFF. This sequence joins TRBV4-1 and TRBJ2-2, with D possibly TRBD2 on 6 matching bases. CDR1 and CDR2 from the germline V gene are MGHRA and YSYEKL. The CDR3 length is 15 residues. V gave up 4 bases and J gave up 6 bases, with 15 bases separating them.

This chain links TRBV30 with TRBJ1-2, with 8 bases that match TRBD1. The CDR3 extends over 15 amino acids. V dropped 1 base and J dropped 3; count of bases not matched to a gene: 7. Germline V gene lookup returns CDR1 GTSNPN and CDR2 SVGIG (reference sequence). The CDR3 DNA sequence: TGTGCCTGGAGTGCCTCCGACAGGGGATACTATGGCTACACCTTC. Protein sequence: CAWSASDRGYYGYTF.

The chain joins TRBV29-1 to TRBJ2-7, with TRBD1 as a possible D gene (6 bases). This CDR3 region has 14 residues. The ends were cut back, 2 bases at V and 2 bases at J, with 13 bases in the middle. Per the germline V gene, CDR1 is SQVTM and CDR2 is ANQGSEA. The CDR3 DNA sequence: TGCAGCGTTGAACGACCGGGACAACCCTACGAGCAGTACTTC. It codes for CSVERPGQPYEQYF.

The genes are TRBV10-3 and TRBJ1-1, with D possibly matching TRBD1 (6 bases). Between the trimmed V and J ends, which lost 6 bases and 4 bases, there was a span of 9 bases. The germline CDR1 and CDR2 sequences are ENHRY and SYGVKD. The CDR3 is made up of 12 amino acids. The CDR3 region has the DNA TGTGCCATCAGAAAGACAGGCACTGAAGCTTTCTTT. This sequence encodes CAIRKTGTEAFF.